The rows below give T cell receptor beta chains drawn from one sample of a study of T cells in Graves' hyperthyroidism and ophthalmopathy. TCRdb processed the multiplex PCR reads anew with MiXCR; each CDR3 protein has one entry. The profile shows approximately 610,000 distinct CDR3 sequences, approximately 15% of them singletons. The specimen sequenced was blood. These receptors all stem from a middle-aged woman with Graves' ophthalmopathy. Both conserved end residues are part of each CDR3. Fields, in order: CDR3 protein, CDR3 DNA, clone size, D gene, J gene, V gene. D genes are given only for firm matches. Part of the rows lack a size; the others show once, few, many or a class for expanded clones.

CDR3aa: CASSTWTGRDEQYF; CDR3nt: TGTGCCAGCAGCACGTGGACAGGGAGGGACGAGCAGTACTTC; abundance: NA; d_gene: NA; j_gene: TRBJ2-7; v_gene: TRBV28
CDR3aa: CASTALVGFTEAFF; CDR3nt: TGTGCCAGCACCGCCTTGGTGGGGTTCACTGAAGCTTTCTTT; abundance: many; d_gene: NA; j_gene: TRBJ1-1; v_gene: TRBV28
CDR3aa: CASSLARAGVGQYF; CDR3nt: TGTGCCAGCAGCTTAGCCCGTGCGGGAGTCGGGCAGTACTTC; abundance: few; d_gene: TRBD2; j_gene: TRBJ2-7; v_gene: TRBV7-9
CDR3aa: CASSQTTVNYGYTF; CDR3nt: TGCGCCAGCAGCCAAACTACGGTTAACTATGGCTACACCTTC; abundance: NA; d_gene: NA; j_gene: TRBJ1-2; v_gene: TRBV4-1
CDR3aa: CASSPGLAGGQNTGELFF; CDR3nt: TGTGCCAGCAGTCCGGGACTAGCGGGAGGGCAGAACACCGGGGAGCTGTTTTTT; abundance: few; d_gene: TRBD2; j_gene: TRBJ2-2; v_gene: TRBV28
CDR3aa: CASSQGLGSNQPQHF; CDR3nt: TGTGCCAGCAGCCAAGGACTGGGTAGCAATCAGCCCCAGCATTTT; abundance: many; d_gene: NA; j_gene: TRBJ1-5; v_gene: TRBV4-2
CDR3aa: CASSYQGHGLLNYGYTF; CDR3nt: TGTGCCAGCAGTTACCAGGGACACGGTCTCCTAAACTATGGCTACACCTTC; abundance: NA; d_gene: NA; j_gene: TRBJ1-2; v_gene: TRBV6-5
CDR3aa: CASGPSNTGELFF; CDR3nt: TGTGCTAGTGGTCCCTCGAACACCGGGGAGCTGTTTTTT; abundance: many; d_gene: NA; j_gene: TRBJ2-2; v_gene: TRBV12-5
CDR3aa: CASSLIQTNYGYTF; CDR3nt: TGTGCCAGCAGTTTAATTCAGACTAACTATGGCTACACCTTC; abundance: many; d_gene: NA; j_gene: TRBJ1-2; v_gene: TRBV28
CDR3aa: CSARPGDWSYEQYF; CDR3nt: TGCAGTGCTCGCCCAGGGGACTGGTCCTACGAGCAGTACTTC; abundance: many; d_gene: NA; j_gene: TRBJ2-7; v_gene: TRBV20-1
CDR3aa: CASSSTPGLENEQYF; CDR3nt: TGTGCCAGCAGCTCCACTCCAGGGTTAGAGAACGAGCAGTACTTC; abundance: NA; d_gene: NA; j_gene: TRBJ2-7; v_gene: TRBV11-3
CDR3aa: CAISEYGTGPYEQYF; CDR3nt: TGTGCCATCAGTGAGTACGGGACAGGGCCCTACGAGCAGTACTTC; abundance: NA; d_gene: TRBD1; j_gene: TRBJ2-7; v_gene: TRBV10-3
CDR3aa: CASSESGGEQFF; CDR3nt: TGTGCCAGCAGTGAAAGCGGGGGGGAGCAGTTCTTC; abundance: many; d_gene: TRBD2; j_gene: TRBJ2-1; v_gene: TRBV2
CDR3aa: CASSFSAGERYEQYF; CDR3nt: TGTGCCAGCAGCTTTAGCGCGGGAGAACGGTACGAGCAGTACTTC; abundance: many; d_gene: TRBD2; j_gene: TRBJ2-7; v_gene: TRBV7-2